These 9 T cell receptor beta chains came from one sample sequenced in a study of blood T cell repertoires in COVID-19. TCRdb's table, derived via immunoSEQ multiplex PCR, lists solely in-frame clones and lacks some. The sample holds 75,000 to 100,000 clones, 83% seen once. The sample comprised peripheral blood. Receptor source: a woman aged 80 or older with acute or convalescent COVID-19.

The CDR3 DNA reads TGTGCCACCAGTGATTCCCGGGCCACAGGGGAGACCCAGTACTTC. Protein: CATSDSRATGETQYF. The gene calls are TRBV24-1 and TRBJ2-5, with D possibly TRBD1 on 6 matching bases. The CDR3 totals 15 residues. V dropped 2 bases and J dropped 5 bases, with 14 bases sitting between them. From germline, CDR1 is KGHDR and CDR2 SFDVKD.

The rearrangement joins TRBV19 to TRBJ2-2, with D tentatively TRBD2 (5 bases). The V end was cut by 2 bases, the J end by 2 bases, with 12 bases between. Germline V gene data show CDR1 as LNHDA and CDR2 as SQIVND (reference sequence). This CDR3 is built from 16 residues. This CDR3 is CASSIRRAVNTGELFF. For the CDR3, the DNA is TGTGCCAGTAGTATAAGGCGAGCGGTTAACACCGGGGAGCTGTTTTTT. Using reference TRBV19 and TRBJ2-2 for the parts outside the CDR3, the full variable domain is DGGITQSPKYLFRKEGQNVTLSCEQNLNHDAMYWYRQDPGQGLRLIYYSQIVNDFQKGDIAEGYSVSREKKESFPLTVTSAQKNPTAFYLCASSIRRAVNTGELFFGEGSRLTVL.

The V gene is TRBV5-4, the J gene TRBJ2-3; tentatively, D is TRBD1 (5 bases). Germline assignment: CDR1 SGHNT and CDR2 YYREEE (reference sequence). The CDR3 sequence is 15 residues long. V dropped 0 bases and J dropped 6 bases, with 14 bases sitting between them. CDR3 loop: CASSLDPDTADTQYF. CDR3 nucleotide sequence: TGTGCCAGCAGCTTGGATCCGGACACTGCGGATACGCAGTATTTT. The variable domain in full, with the rest retrieved from reference TRBV5-4 and TRBJ2-3, is ETGVTQSPTHLIKTRGQQVTLRCSSQSGHNTVSWYQQALGQGPQFIFQYYREEENGRGNFPPRFSGLQFPNYSSELNVNALELDDSALYLCASSLDPDTADTQYFGPGTRLTVL.

The rearrangement joins TRBV27 to TRBJ2-1, with TRBD1 matching 9 bases. The CDR3 runs 16 residues. The trim removed 5 bases at V and 4 bases at J, leaving 9 bases unmatched. CDR1 and CDR2 (germline): MNHEY, SMNVEV (reference sequence). DNA of the CDR3: TGTGCCAGCAGTCGTCCCGGGACAGGGAGGTACAATGAGCAGTTCTTC. Translation gives CASSRPGTGRYNEQFF.

The DNA for the CDR3 is TGTGCCTGGAGCCGTGGACTATCTGGAAACACCATATATTTT. Residues: CAWSRGLSGNTIYF. This rearrangement joins TRBV30 to TRBJ1-3, with D unclear. The V end was cut by 3 bases, the J end by 1 base, with 10 bases between. The CDR3 sequence is 14 residues long. Germline V gene lookup returns CDR1 GTSNPN and CDR2 SVGIG (reference sequence).

The chain employs TRBV9 and TRBJ1-5, with 7 bases aligning to TRBD1. Per the germline V gene, CDR1 is SGDLS and CDR2 is YYNGEE. This CDR3 is built from 14 residues. Germline trimming cut 2 bases from V and 3 bases from J; bases unmatched to any gene: 2. CDR3 protein: CASSVGTVNQPQHF. CDR3 sequence (DNA): TGTGCCAGCAGCGTCGGGACAGTCAATCAGCCCCAGCATTTT.

The chain links TRBV24-1 to TRBJ1-5; 11 nucleotides match TRBD1. Germline CDR1 reads KGHDR; CDR2 reads SFDVKD. V gave up 4 bases and J gave up 6 bases; unmatched junction bases: 4. The CDR3 consists of 15 residues. CDR3 bases: TGTGCCACCAGTGACCGGACAGGGGGCCGTCAGCCCCAGCATTTT. Its protein product is CATSDRTGGRQPQHF.

The chain combines TRBV2 with TRBJ2-3; D perhaps matches TRBD1 (6 bases). The CDR3 spans 14 residues. V was shortened by 3 bases and J by 0 bases, with 7 bases between the two germline ends. Germline loops: CDR1 SNHLY, CDR2 FYNNEI. The CDR3 sequence is CASSEDRSTDTQYF. CDR3 bases: TGTGCCAGCAGTGAGGACAGAAGCACAGATACGCAGTATTTT.

V usage is TRBV6-1 and J usage is TRBJ2-1, with TRBD1 identical over 7 bases. The CDR3 has 16 amino acids. V was clipped by 4 bases and J by 2 bases; unmatched bases: 8. Germline V gene lookup returns CDR1 MNHNS and CDR2 SASEGT. The CDR3 sequence: CASSGGAGTAYNEQFF. CDR3 coding DNA: TGTGCCAGCAGTGGAGGAGCCGGGACAGCCTACAATGAGCAGTTCTTC.